The 15 T cell receptor beta chains listed next were all sequenced from one sample in a study of T cells in Graves' hyperthyroidism and ophthalmopathy. TCR beta CDR3 sequences were amplified from RNA transcripts. With the HTBI primer set, the TCR CDR3 went through a first round of RT-PCR. MiXCR was run by TCRdb on the multiplex PCR reads, yielding one entry per CDR3 protein. The sample has roughly 380,000 distinct CDR3 sequences; less than 20% are singletons. The specimen was blood. The receptors come from a woman in her thirties or forties with Graves' ophthalmopathy.

This clonotype was observed at least ten times. The rearrangement links TRBV15 to TRBJ1-2; D possibly corresponds to TRBD1 (6 bases). Trimming removed 3 bases at V and 3 bases at J, with 17 bases between. CDR1 and CDR2 from the germline V gene are LNHNV and YYDKDF (reference sequence). The CDR3 extends over 16 amino acids. CDR3 protein: CATSSPGQSGYYGYTF. The CDR3 bases are TGTGCCACCAGCAGCCCCGGACAGTCGGGGTACTATGGCTACACCTTC.

This clonotype has ten or more counts. The chain employs TRBV9 and TRBJ2-5, with D possibly being TRBD1 (6 bases). The germline CDR1 and CDR2 sequences are SGDLS and YYNGEE. The CDR3 is 14 residues long. Trimming stripped 0 bases from V and 2 bases from J, with 8 bases between. The CDR3 region is CASSVAGTQETQYF. The CDR3 DNA reads as TGTGCCAGCAGCGTAGCCGGGACACAAGAGACCCAGTACTTC.

This clonotype was counted only a few times. A junction end diverges from the germline sequence, so it may reflect a read error. The chain links TRBV7-2 to TRBJ1-1; TRBD1 is a possible D gene (5 bases). CDR3 length: 13 residues. The germline CDR1 and CDR2 sequences are SGHTA and FQGNSA. This CDR3 reads CATGRGGYTEASF. As DNA, the CDR3 is TGTGCCACTGGACGGGGCGGTTACACTGAAGCTTCCTTT. The entire variable domain, with the rest obtained from reference TRBV7-2 and TRBJ1-1, is as follows: GAGVSQSPSNKVTEKGKDVELRCDPISGHTALYWYRQSLGQGLEFLIYFQGNSAPDKSGLPSDRFSAERTGGSVSTLTIQRTQQEDSAVYLCATGRGGYTEASFGQGTRLTVV.

There are many counts of this clonotype. The V gene is TRBV30, the J gene TRBJ2-7, with D possibly being TRBD1 (7 bases). Trimming stripped 5 bases from V and 2 bases from J, with 13 bases between. Germline V gene lookup returns CDR1 GTSNPN and CDR2 SVGIG (reference sequence). The CDR3 length is 13 residues. The CDR3 nucleotides are TGTGCCTGGGGGACTGGACAGGCCTACGAGCAGTACTTC. Amino acid sequence: CAWGTGQAYEQYF.

This clonotype appeared many times. This chain uses TRBV30 with TRBJ1-2; maybe TRBD1 (5 bases). V lost 2 bases, J lost 8 bases, and 12 bases lay in between. CDR3 length: 12 amino acids. Germline CDR1 is GTSNPN and CDR2 is SVGIG (reference sequence). The CDR3 loop reads CAWSWRGTGYTF. CDR3 DNA sequence: TGTGCCTGGAGTTGGCGGGGCACGGGCTACACCTTC.

This clonotype was counted many times. The chain links TRBV5-1 to TRBJ2-7; 9 positions agree with TRBD1. The CDR3 has 15 residues. Germline CDR1 is SGHRS and CDR2 is YFSETQ. The ends lost 0 bases at V and 2 bases at J; junction bases unmatched: 3. CDR3 region: CASSLEGTGPYEQYF. The CDR3 coding sequence is TGCGCCAGCAGCTTGGAAGGGACAGGGCCCTACGAGCAGTACTTC.

The V call is TRBV20-1, the J call TRBJ1-1; 8 bases map to TRBD1. The CDR3 is 15 amino acids. The ends lost 4 bases at V and 5 bases at J; junction bases unmatched: 12. Germline V CDR1 and CDR2: DFQATT, SNEGSKA (reference sequence). The CDR3 loop is CSAKGQVKVLTEAFF. The CDR3 DNA follows: TGCAGTGCTAAGGGACAGGTTAAGGTTCTGACTGAAGCTTTCTTT.

The CDR3 nucleotides are TGTGCCAGCACCAAGACCGCCGGGGGCGGGTACGAGCAGTACTTC. Translated, it gives CASTKTAGGGYEQYF. This chain joins TRBV27 and TRBJ2-7; D assignment may be TRBD1 or TRBD2 (6 bases each). V lost 7 bases and J lost 4, with 20 bases in between. CDR3 length equals 15 residues. Germline assignment: CDR1 MNHEY and CDR2 SMNVEV (reference sequence).

This clonotype was seen repeatedly, ten times or more. The chain uses TRBV29-1 and TRBJ1-1; unclear D gene. V shed 4 bases and J shed 3 bases, with 6 bases lying between them. CDR3 length: 11 residues. Germline values: CDR1 SQVTM, CDR2 ANQGSEA. The CDR3 is CSVGRDTEAFF. The CDR3 nucleotides are TGCAGCGTTGGGCGGGACACTGAAGCTTTCTTT.

Concerning this clonotype: This may arise from a read error, as a much more abundant clone is one base away. This rearrangement joins TRBV5-6 to TRBJ2-2, with 9 nucleotides matching TRBD1. Germline CDR1 reads SGHDT; CDR2 reads YYEEEE. The CDR3 runs to 14 residues. Trimming cost V 5 bases and J 7 bases; bases outside gene matches: 6. The CDR3, as DNA: TGTGCCAGCAGACAGGGGGCGGTGATCGGGGAGCTGTTTTTT. As protein: CASRQGAVIGELFF. The full variable domain, rest sourced from reference TRBV5-6 and TRBJ2-2, is DAGVTQSPTHLIKTRGQQVTLRCSPKSGHDTVSWYQQALGQGPQFIFQYYEEEERQRGNFPDRFSGHQFPNYSSELNVNALLLGDSALYLCASRQGAVIGELFFGEGSRLTVL.

In this sample, this clonotype turned up many times. CDR3 amino acids: CASSQGMSYEQYF. CDR3 nucleotides: TGCGCCAGCAGCCAAGGGATGTCCTACGAGCAGTACTTC. This sequence joins TRBV4-1 and TRBJ2-7, with D unclear. The V gene's germline CDR1 is MGHRA and CDR2 YSYEKL. V lost 1 base, J lost 1 base, and 5 bases lay in between. The CDR3 runs 13 residues.

This clonotype has at least ten counts. This sequence joins TRBV28 and TRBJ1-2, with D tentatively TRBD1 (6 bases). Trimming removed 7 bases at V and 3 bases at J, with 12 bases between. The CDR3 sequence is 13 residues long. Germline loops: CDR1 MDHEN, CDR2 SYDVKM. CDR3 loop: CASTLGADYGYTF. For the CDR3, the DNA is TGTGCCAGCACCTTGGGGGCGGACTATGGCTACACCTTC.

There are a few counts of this clonotype. This sequence joins TRBV27 and TRBJ1-2, with 8 bases identical to TRBD1. Germline loops: CDR1 MNHEY, CDR2 SMNVEV (reference sequence). The CDR3 is 13 residues long. V gave up 4 bases and J gave up 7 bases; unmatched junction bases: 5. Written as DNA, the CDR3 is TGTGCCAGCAGTTCGGACAGGGCCCTTGGCTACACCTTC. This codes for CASSSDRALGYTF.

This clonotype showed up many times. The chain carries TRBV29-1 and TRBJ1-1, with TRBD1 identical over 9 bases. The junction had 6 bases not matched to a gene; V was cut back by 3 bases and J by 4 bases. This CDR3 spans 14 amino acids. The V gene's germline CDR1 is SQVTM and CDR2 ANQGSEA. Here the CDR3 DNA reads TGCAGCGTTGAGGGACAGGGAAAGATCACTGAAGCTTTCTTT. It is translated as CSVEGQGKITEAFF.

Many counts were recorded for this clonotype. V gene TRBV28 combines with J gene TRBJ2-3; the match to TRBD2 covers 9 bases. Germline V CDR1 and CDR2: MDHEN, SYDVKM. With 7 bases clipped from V and 11 bases from J, the junction kept 16 bases outside the gene matches. The CDR3 length is 15 residues. CDR3 in DNA: TGTGCCAGCACCGAGGGACTAGCACCTTTATCGGGGCAGTATTTT. Residues: CASTEGLAPLSGQYF.